The source of this T cell receptor beta chain is a study of blood T cell repertoires in COVID-19 (dated by TCRdb to the early 2020s). Regarding the complete study: Collaborator samples came from the United States, Italy and Spain and covered acute and convalescent phases of COVID-19. Sample metadata almost always included a de-identified subject ID, COVID-19 status, age in years and sex. The dataset comprised deeply sampled blood TCRbeta repertoires from subjects exposed to, actively infected with, or recovered from COVID-19. Samples were obtained from the ongoing ImmuneRACE study (first 160 participants) and from some 1,200 subjects provided by 6 global collaborators. The repertoires were released in a freely available public database meant as a resource for research on the immune response to SARS-CoV-2. Where available, HLA class I and class II types were obtained from metadata supplied by the sample provider rather than from assay-based typing. The material from the prospective study consisted of cDNA or gDNA derived from T cells, B-cell-depleted T cells, or PBMCs.

TCRbeta CDR3 regions were amplified from genomic DNA by means of the immunoSEQ Assay, a bias-controlled multiplex PCR. Per the original workflow: The number of nucleated cells in each sample was estimated by amplification of reference gene primers within the assay. To quantify the absolute abundance of each unique TCRbeta CDR3 rearrangement, sequence reads were collapsed and filtered. For each sample, productive Simpson clonality was calculated as the square root of Simpson's diversity index across productive rearrangements. The immuneACCESS repertoire file appears here via TCRdb, limited to in-frame rearrangements. These files lack a portion of the clones; in checked studies, under half of the deficit traces to unresolved V genes, and the cause of the others is not known. Clonal size and the V and J genes are those of that table, whereas D and trimming came from the DNA. Present in this sample are roughly 180,000 clones, about four fifths of which were seen just once. More than 7% of the sample is held by the ten biggest clonotypes.

Spanning cysteine to phenylalanine, the CDR3 consists of 16 amino acids. Only the CDR3 portion is preserved as DNA: 48 bases, with reading frame beginning at the first base. The germline V gene provides CDR1 SGHTA and CDR2 FQGTGA. Compared with germline, V lacks 5 bases and J lacks 1 base; bases without a gene match: 7. On this clone: Its antigen is currently not known. Base qualities are not recorded, but no much larger clone differs from it by a single base.

On the study overall, not on this receptor specifically: The quantity of clinical and demographic metadata differed by source and by participant and was supplied without curation.

In Seattle, one collaborating source enrolled patients while the infection was active and tracked those patients longitudinally over the course of disease. Each collaborating institution followed its own protocols to collect whole blood in K2EDTA tubes. For TCRbeta analysis, collaborators shipped samples as frozen whole blood, isolated PBMCs, or DNA extracted from either of those sample types. The clonotype was recovered from a woman aged 55-75 years with COVID-19, enrolled during active disease. Sequenced sample: peripheral blood. The rearranged chain carries TRBV7-3 and TRBJ2-2, with TRBD2 matching 7 junction bases. The DNA is as follows: TGTGCCAGCAGCCAGCAAGCGGGGCAGAACACCGGGGAGCTGTTTTTT. It encodes CASSQQAGQNTGELFF.